A selection of T cell receptor beta chains follows, all from one sample in a study of monozygotic twins with inflammatory bowel disease. Reprocessing the 5' RACE reads, TCRdb reports a single entry for every CDR3 protein and omits DNA. Found here are roughly 200,000 distinct CDR3 sequences; the top ten clones hold roughly 8%. The sample was blood. The receptors originated from a human donor with ulcerative colitis or Crohn's disease, or a healthy co-twin of an affected twin (not recorded which). Both conserved end residues are part of each CDR3.

TRBJ1-2,TRBV5-6,CASTGSSNYGYTF
TRBJ2-5,TRBV7-3,CASSLNPGETQYF
TRBJ2-3,TRBV18,CASSPTASTDTQYF
TRBJ1-1,TRBV20-1,CSALSVNTEAFF
TRBJ1-1,TRBV19,CASSIWPTEAFF
TRBJ2-5,TRBV12-3/TRBV12-4,CASSLVSAGEETQYF
TRBJ2-7,TRBV7-9,CASSPRTAAYEQYF
TRBJ2-1,TRBV7-3,CASSSIKTSGGVKEQFF
TRBJ2-2,TRBV3-1,CASSQETSPDTGELFF
TRBJ2-5,TRBV29-1,CSVTLTGDQETQYF
TRBJ2-5,TRBV20-1,CSARSIAGGFETQYF
TRBJ1-5,TRBV20-1,CSVYQSEGGNQPQHF
TRBJ2-2,TRBV28,CASSLLGTANTGELFF
TRBJ2-3,TRBV10-3,CAISGEVPSTDTQYF
TRBJ2-2,TRBV5-4,CASSRPEGHTGELFF